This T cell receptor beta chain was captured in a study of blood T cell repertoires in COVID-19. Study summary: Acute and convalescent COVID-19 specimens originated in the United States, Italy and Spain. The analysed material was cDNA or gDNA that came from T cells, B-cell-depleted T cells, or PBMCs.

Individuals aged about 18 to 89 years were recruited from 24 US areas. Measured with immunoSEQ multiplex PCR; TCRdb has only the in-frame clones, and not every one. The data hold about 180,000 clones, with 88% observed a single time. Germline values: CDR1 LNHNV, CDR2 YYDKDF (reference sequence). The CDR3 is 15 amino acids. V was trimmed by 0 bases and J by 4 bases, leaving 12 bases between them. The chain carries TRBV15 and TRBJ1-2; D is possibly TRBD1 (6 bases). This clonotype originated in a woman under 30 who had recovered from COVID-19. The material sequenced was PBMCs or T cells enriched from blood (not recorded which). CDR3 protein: CATSREGAVLYGYTF. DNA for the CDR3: TGTGCCACCAGCAGAGAGGGGGCAGTCCTCTATGGCTACACCTTC.